A single sample is the source of the 11 T cell receptor beta chains below, sequenced in a study of OX40 agonist ivuxolimab in advanced cancers. Profiling relied on immunoSEQ multiplex PCR, and the TCRdb table lists in-frame clones only, not all of them. The sample consists of 65,000 to 85,000 clones, about 92% of them appearing once. The sequenced sample was CD4+ or CD8+ T cells sorted from blood, obtained in a trial of the OX40 agonist ivuxolimab. The receptors stem from an adult with an advanced solid tumor such as melanoma, head and neck, liver or kidney cancer.

For the CDR3, the DNA is TGTGCCAGTAGTGCTGACAATGACTATGGCTACACCTTC. It translates to CASSADNDYGYTF. The rearrangement joins TRBV19 to TRBJ1-2; no firm D call. The germline V and J ends were trimmed by 5 bases and 3 bases, with 10 bases remaining between them. CDR3 length: 13 amino acids. Looked up from germline, CDR1 is LNHDA and CDR2 is SQIVND (reference sequence).

The chain carries TRBV18 and TRBJ1-3, with a tentative D call TRBD1 (5 bases). Germline lookup yields CDR1 KGHSH and CDR2 LQKENI. CDR3 length equals 17 residues. The V end lost 1 base, the J end lost 0 bases, and 13 bases lay between the germline ends. The CDR3 DNA follows: TGTGCCAGCTCACCACTGTCCGGGGCGAGCTCTGGAAACACCATATATTTT. Its translation is CASSPLSGASSGNTIYF.

The gene calls are TRBV7-8 and TRBJ2-5, with 7 bases matching TRBD1. V lost 0 bases to trimming and J lost 5 bases; unmatched junction nucleotides: 9. Germline CDR1 SGHVS, CDR2 FQNEAQ. CDR3 length: 16 amino acids. The CDR3, as DNA: TGTGCCAGCAGCTTAGCGGTGGCAGGGGGTGCGGAGACCCAGTACTTC. Translating gives CASSLAVAGGAETQYF.

The CDR3 DNA sequence: TGTGCCATCAGTGCCGCAGGGGGCCTTGAGCAGTTCTTC. Its protein is CAISAAGGLEQFF. The J gene is TRBJ2-1, the V gene TRBV10-3, with TRBD1 matching over 8 bases. CDR3 length: 13 residues. In germline, CDR1 is ENHRY, CDR2 SYGVKD. Trimming at V came to 4 bases and at J to 9 bases, leaving 5 bases not matched to a gene.

V is TRBV7-2 and J is TRBJ2-3, with 7 bases lining up with TRBD2. From germline, CDR1 is SGHTA and CDR2 FQGNSA. The trim removed 5 bases at V and 2 bases at J, leaving 7 bases unmatched. The CDR3 is made up of 15 amino acids. The CDR3 is CASSPKTSHTDTQYF. The CDR3 DNA follows: TGTGCCAGCAGCCCAAAGACTAGCCACACAGATACGCAGTATTTT.

This clone occurred a few times. The chain employs TRBV28 and TRBJ1-1; D is perhaps TRBD1 (6 bases). V lost 5 bases and J 11 bases, leaving 15 bases between the germline ends. Germline CDR1 and CDR2: MDHEN and SYDVKM. This CDR3 is 12 amino acids long. The CDR3 DNA is TGTGCCAGCAGTCCTCCGACAGGTTTCGCTTTCTTT. It encodes CASSPPTGFAFF. The entire variable domain, with the rest obtained from reference TRBV28 and TRBJ1-1, is as follows: DVKVTQSSRYLVKRTGEKVFLECVQDMDHENMFWYRQDPGLGLRLIYFSYDVKMKEKGDIPEGYSVSREKKERFSLILESASTNQTSMYLCASSPPTGFAFFGQGTRLTVV.

V is TRBV18 and J is TRBJ1-4; D gene uncertain. The V gene lost 0 bases and the J gene lost 7 bases, with 15 bases spanning the gap. Germline values: CDR1 KGHSH, CDR2 LQKENI. There are 16 residues in the CDR3. CDR3 loop: CASSPPGLKGSEKLFF. Here the CDR3 DNA reads TGTGCCAGCTCACCACCTGGGCTCAAGGGAAGTGAAAAACTGTTTTTT.

The chain is built from TRBV27 and TRBJ2-2; the match to TRBD1 covers 8 bases. With V trimmed by 2 bases and J by 7 bases, 18 bases remained unmatched. The CDR3 is 19 residues long. CDR1 MNHEY and CDR2 SMNVEV come from the germline V gene (reference sequence). The DNA for the CDR3 is TGTGCCAGCAGTTTAAAGCTTGGGGGGAGGACAGGGTTCATCGGGGAGCTGTTTTTT. This sequence encodes CASSLKLGGRTGFIGELFF.

CDR3 sequence reads: CASSSPGQTFLTEAFF. CDR3 bases: TGTGCCAGTAGTTCTCCGGGACAGACCTTTTTGACTGAAGCTTTCTTT. The rearrangement uses TRBV19 and TRBJ1-1; TRBD1 agrees at 7 bases. Germline V gene sequence: CDR1 LNHDA, CDR2 SQIVND (reference sequence). The CDR3 length is 16 residues. The junction had 14 bases not matched to a gene; V was cut back by 5 bases and J by 5 bases. The entire variable domain, with the rest obtained from reference TRBV19 and TRBJ1-1, is as follows: DGGITQSPKYLFRKEGQNVTLSCEQNLNHDAMYWYRQDPGQGLRLIYYSQIVNDFQKGDIAEGYSVSREKKESFPLTVTSAQKNPTAFYLCASSSPGQTFLTEAFFGQGTRLTVV.

The gene calls are TRBV10-3 and TRBJ2-6, with 8 bases identical to TRBD2. The J segment lost 0 bases and the V segment lost 3 bases, leaving 7 bases of the junction unmatched. Germline V gene sequence: CDR1 ENHRY, CDR2 SYGVKD. CDR3 length: 18 amino acids. The CDR3 is CAISESSGRFSGANVLTF. The CDR3 coding sequence is TGTGCCATCAGTGAATCGAGCGGGAGATTCTCTGGGGCCAACGTCCTGACTTTC.

The chain combines TRBV11-2 with TRBJ2-3; TRBD2 aligns across 8 bases. The germline CDR1 and CDR2 sequences are SGHAT and FQNNGV. V lost 0 bases to trimming and J lost 0 bases; unmatched junction nucleotides: 8. This CDR3 region has 18 residues. The CDR3 is CASSLDSGGGSSTDTQYF. CDR3 bases: TGTGCCAGCAGCTTAGATTCGGGAGGGGGTTCTAGCACAGATACGCAGTATTTT.